This TCR beta chain emerged from a study of CD8 T cells in ankylosing spondylitis (dated 2017 in TCRdb). Describing the broader study: The study set out to find disease-linked TCR variants by profiling T cell receptor beta repertoires in ankylosing spondylitis patients and healthy donors. Peripheral blood was sampled, and synovial fluid was additionally collected from ankylosing spondylitis patients. The whole study cohort included 85 to 120 healthy donors and around 24 ankylosing spondylitis patients.

Reading from cysteine to phenylalanine, the CDR3 counts 15 amino acids. The DNA shown is the 45-base CDR3, in frame from base 1. The germline V and J ends show losses of 4 bases and 2 bases respectively, and no gene match explains 8 bases of the junction. Looking up the germline V gene yields CDR1 SGDLS and CDR2 YYNGEE. This clonotype was detected ten times or more. It has no known antigen specificity. No qualities accompany the bases; no much larger clone lies one base away. Sequenced using an Illumina HiSeq 2500. Quantitative 5'-RACE with molecular barcodes was the method used to prepare the TCR beta libraries. Per the original workflow: A new computational method, built on a probabilistic model of VDJ rearrangement, was used to identify disease-linked TCR variants. TCRdb took the public reads, trimmed them with fastp at Q25, ran MiXCR for clone calling and kept in-frame beta chains. Rows merge per CDR3 protein into single entries with the most common DNA and genes. TCRdb's processing, not the authors' own work, is the source of the V and J calls. The sample yields under 250,000 distinct CDR3 sequences; approximately 24% were counted once. The ten largest make up 6.6% of the sample.

Summary of the overall study and its limitations: Significant enrichment of the disease-linked clones was reported in matched synovial fluid samples from ankylosing spondylitis patients. Some motif variants had previously been reported in the synovial fluid and blood of reactive arthritis patients, which suggests shared mechanisms of disease initiation. Blood from ankylosing spondylitis patients appeared to be characterized by a TCR beta motif made up of fewer than ten highly homologous amino acid variants. The disease-linked clones had a CD8+ phenotype and were found at relatively low frequencies in peripheral blood.

The rearrangement combines TRBV9 with TRBJ2-7, and 8 junction bases match TRBD2. Source material: blood, either unsorted or a sorted T cell fraction (not recorded which). The source is a male donor with ankylosing spondylitis or in good health (not recorded which). The CDR3 region has the sequence CASSPRTGGPYEQYF. Here is the DNA: TGTGCCAGCAGCCCAAGGACGGGAGGGCCCTACGAGCAGTACTTC. With all but the CDR3 taken from the reference TRBV9 and TRBJ2-7 genes, the full variable domain is: DSGVTQTPKHLITATGQRVTLRCSPRSGDLSVYWYQQSLDQGLQFLIQYYNGEERAKGNILERFSAQQFPDLHSELNLSSLELGDSALYFCASSPRTGGPYEQYFGPGTRLTVT.